This T cell receptor (beta chain) was found in a study of blood T cell repertoires in COVID-19. Study-level background: Sample material is recorded as cDNA or gDNA derived from T cells, B-cell-depleted T cells, or PBMCs.

Seattle enrolled patients during active infection and tracked them longitudinally. TCRdb's table, derived via immunoSEQ multiplex PCR, lists solely in-frame clones and lacks some. Here the sample spans some 120,000 clones, 74% being singletons. Trimming took 6 bases from V and 7 from J; bases not matched to a gene: 10. Germline V lookup: CDR1 SEHNR, CDR2 FQNEAQ (reference sequence). This CDR3 is 15 amino acids long. Sequencing used peripheral blood. This TCR was sampled from a man older than 75 with COVID-19, enrolled during active disease. The gene calls are TRBV7-9 and TRBJ2-1; 9 bases line up with TRBD2. The CDR3 here is CASSQPGTSRNEQFF. CDR3 DNA: TGTGCCAGCAGTCAGCCCGGGACTAGCAGGAATGAGCAGTTCTTC.